This T cell receptor beta chain was sequenced during a study of blood T cell repertoires in COVID-19. A single count supports this clone. The germline gives CDR1 LNHDA, CDR2 SQIVND (reference sequence). V gave up 7 bases and J gave up 0 bases; unmatched junction bases: 5. The CDR3 is 16 amino acids. Clones were sequenced by immunoSEQ multiplex PCR, and TCRdb holds only the in-frame ones, with some missing. The sample comprises about 260,000 clones, 70% to 85% of which are singletons, and about 2% rests with the top ten. The genes are TRBV19 and TRBJ2-1, with 11 bases fitting TRBD2. Sequencing input: peripheral blood. The receptor was derived from a woman older than 75 with acute or convalescent COVID-19. The CDR3 DNA reads as TGTGCCAGTACCAGACTAGCGGGGAGCTCCTACAATGAGCAGTTCTTC. Translated: CASTRLAGSSYNEQFF. The complete variable domain, with remaining parts taken from reference TRBV19 and TRBJ2-1, reads DGGITQSPKYLFRKEGQNVTLSCEQNLNHDAMYWYRQDPGQGLRLIYYSQIVNDFQKGDIAEGYSVSREKKESFPLTVTSAQKNPTAFYLCASTRLAGSSYNEQFFGPGTRLTVL.